One and the same sample provided the 19 T cell receptor beta chains below, sequenced in a study of CD8 T cells in ankylosing spondylitis. TCRdb analysed the 5' RACE reads with MiXCR anew, one entry per CDR3 protein. Here the sample spans 300,000 to 350,000 distinct CDR3 sequences, under 14% being singletons. The source material was blood, either unsorted or a sorted T cell fraction (not recorded which). The receptor source for this set is a female donor with ankylosing spondylitis or in good health (not recorded which).

This clonotype was picked up many times. The chain recombines TRBV24-1 with TRBJ2-1; a possible D gene is TRBD2 (6 bases). This CDR3 spans 14 amino acids. Germline V gene data show CDR1 as KGHDR and CDR2 as SFDVKD. With 1 base removed from V and 6 bases from J, the gap between germline ends came to 9 bases. This chain's CDR3 is CATSDFGTANEQFF. In DNA, the CDR3 is TGTGCCACCAGTGATTTTGGGACTGCCAATGAGCAGTTCTTC.

The sample holds a few counts of this clonotype. The chain links TRBV27 to TRBJ1-4; 7 nucleotides match TRBD1. The CDR3 has 19 amino acids. Per the germline V gene, CDR1 is MNHEY and CDR2 is SMNVEV (reference sequence). V lost 6 bases, J lost 0 bases, and 16 bases stayed unmatched. The CDR3 bases are TGTGCCAGCAGCAGAGGGGGCCCCGGTTTCCGTGCAACTAATGAAAAACTGTTTTTT. The encoded protein is CASSRGGPGFRATNEKLFF.

Concerning this clonotype itself: A read error is possible here, since a much larger clone lies one base away. The chain joins TRBV9 to TRBJ2-2; D call uncertain. The germline gives CDR1 SGDLS, CDR2 YYNGEE. This CDR3 contains 17 residues. Here the CDR3 DNA reads TGTGCCTGCAGCGCTAGAACCGGGTCCTACCTCACCGGGGAGCTGTTTTTT. The encoded protein is CACSARTGSYLTGELFF.

On this clonotype itself: Germline is not matched at one junction end, which may reflect a read error. The V gene is TRBV5-5, the J gene TRBJ2-2; the D is unclear. There are 17 residues in the CDR3. CDR1 and CDR2 from the germline V gene are SGHKS and YYEKEE (reference sequence). CDR3 region: CAISLAPAEANTGELFF. CDR3 bases: TGTGCCATCAGCTTGGCACCGGCAGAAGCGAACACCGGGGAGCTGTTTTTT.

With regard to this clonotype: An end of the junction differs from the germline gene, which may be a read error. The genes are TRBV5-1 and TRBJ1-2, with a tentative D call TRBD1 (6 bases). The CDR3 contains 15 residues. Germline V gives CDR1 SGHRS, CDR2 YFSETQ. This chain's CDR3 is CATSVRGGLDYGYTF. In nucleotides, the CDR3 is TGCGCCACCAGCGTCCGGGGGGGGCTCGACTATGGCTACACCTTC.

Ten or more counts support this clonotype. The J gene is TRBJ1-2, the V gene TRBV5-8; 9 bases are shared with TRBD1. The CDR3 totals 14 residues. The V gene's germline CDR1 is SGHTS and CDR2 YDEGEE. The ends lost 5 bases at V and 4 bases at J; junction bases unmatched: 6. CDR3 nucleotide sequence: TGTGCCAGCAGTCGGGGACAGGGACTCTATGGCTACACCTTC. It encodes CASSRGQGLYGYTF.

This clonotype appeared many times. The chain has TRBV28 and TRBJ2-1, with 7 bases fitting TRBD2. V dropped 6 bases and J dropped 2; count of bases not matched to a gene: 7. Germline V gene sequence: CDR1 MDHEN, CDR2 SYDVKM. This CDR3 contains 15 residues. The CDR3 nucleotides are TGTGCCAGCAGCCGACGACTAGCCGCCTACAATGAGCAGTTCTTC. The encoded protein is CASSRRLAAYNEQFF.

This clonotype has a count of ten or more. V and J are TRBV5-1 and TRBJ2-7; 7 nucleotides line up with TRBD1. The trim removed 0 bases at V and 1 base at J, leaving 1 base unmatched. Germline CDR1 SGHRS, CDR2 YFSETQ. This CDR3 contains 14 residues. The CDR3 DNA is TGCGCCAGCAGCTTGGGGGGACAGTCCTACGAGCAGTACTTC. This codes for CASSLGGQSYEQYF. The entire variable domain, with the rest obtained from reference TRBV5-1 and TRBJ2-7, is as follows: KAGVTQTPRYLIKTRGQQVTLSCSPISGHRSVSWYQQTPGQGLQFLFEYFSETQRNKGNFPGRFSGRQFSNSRSEMNVSTLELGDSALYLCASSLGGQSYEQYFGPGTRLTVT.

The CDR3 DNA reads as TGTGCCAGCACTACGAGGGGAGGTACCTACGAGCAGTACTTC. Amino acid sequence: CASTTRGGTYEQYF. This chain joins TRBV28 and TRBJ2-7; a possible D gene is TRBD2 (6 bases). The length of the CDR3 is 14 residues. Germline CDR1 MDHEN, CDR2 SYDVKM. V was clipped by 7 bases and J by 2 bases, with 15 bases between them.

This clonotype was counted many times. V and J are TRBV29-1 and TRBJ1-2, with 7 positions matching TRBD1. With 7 bases clipped from V and 4 bases from J, the junction kept 6 bases outside the gene matches. In germline, CDR1 is SQVTM, CDR2 ANQGSEA. The CDR3 runs 12 residues. The CDR3 region has the DNA TGCAGCGCGGGACAGTCGACCTATGGCTACACCTTC. This encodes CSAGQSTYGYTF.

In its sample, this clonotype was seen many times. The chain recombines TRBV28 with TRBJ1-1; a weak D match, TRBD1 (5 bases). V was pared by 8 bases and J by 7 bases, with 14 bases between. Germline CDR1 reads MDHEN; CDR2 reads SYDVKM. The CDR3 has 12 residues. CDR3 in DNA: TGTGCCAGCGGACTCGGACATAGTGAAGCTTTCTTT. Translated: CASGLGHSEAFF.

The table lists this clonotype with many counts. V and J are TRBV7-2 and TRBJ1-4; no definite D call. The germline V gene encodes CDR1 SGHTA and CDR2 FQGNSA. The CDR3 is 15 residues long. Trimming cost V 0 bases and J 8 bases, with 13 bases left between them. DNA of the CDR3: TGTGCCAGCAGCTTAGCACAGATCGGAACCGAAAAACTGTTTTTT. Protein: CASSLAQIGTEKLFF.

The chain couples TRBV6-1 to TRBJ2-7; possibly TRBD1 for D (5 bases). Trimming cost V 2 bases and J 9 bases, with 20 bases left between them. The CDR3 is 15 amino acids. Germline V CDR1 and CDR2: MNHNS, SASEGT. CDR3 DNA sequence: TGTGCCAGCAGTGAAATCGAGCAGGGATCATCCACGCAGTACTTC. Translation: CASSEIEQGSSTQYF.

This clonotype was detected ten times or more. The rearrangement joins TRBV5-1 to TRBJ1-5; possible D gene TRBD1, 5 bases. V lost 2 bases and J lost 3, with 12 bases in between. The CDR3 has 15 amino acids. CDR1 SGHRS and CDR2 YFSETQ come from the germline V gene. The CDR3 sequence: CASSLTGMDNQPQHF. In nucleotides, the CDR3 is TGCGCCAGCAGCTTAACAGGTATGGACAATCAGCCCCAGCATTTT.

This clonotype was seen at least ten times. The chain combines TRBV28 with TRBJ2-2; tentatively, D is TRBD2 (6 bases). This CDR3 is built from 16 residues. V was shortened by 2 bases and J by 5 bases, with 15 bases between the two germline ends. CDR1 is MDHEN, CDR2 SYDVKM, per germline. The CDR3 protein is CASSLPLPRGTGELFF. The CDR3 DNA is TGTGCCAGCAGTTTACCCCTCCCCCGGGGGACCGGGGAGCTGTTTTTT.

This clonotype has a count of ten or more. The chain uses TRBV29-1 and TRBJ2-1, with 10 nucleotides matching TRBD2. Unmatched junction bases numbered 6, after V lost 4 bases and J lost 12 bases. The CDR3 is made up of 12 amino acids. CDR1 is SQVTM, CDR2 ANQGSEA, per germline. CDR3 nucleotides: TGCAGCGTTGTGGGACTAGCGACAGCGCAGTTCTTC. This encodes CSVVGLATAQFF.

This clonotype was detected many times. The chain recombines TRBV5-1 with TRBJ1-5; 9 bases align to TRBD1. CDR1 SGHRS and CDR2 YFSETQ come from the germline V gene. The V gene end was trimmed by 4 bases and the J gene end by 4 bases; junction bases not matched to a gene: 6. The CDR3 runs to 15 residues. The CDR3 DNA reads as TGCGCCAGCAGCCCCGGGACAGGGATAAATCAGCCCCAGCATTTT. Its translation: CASSPGTGINQPQHF.

This clonotype came up a few times. The chain is built from TRBV11-2 and TRBJ2-1, with D maybe TRBD2 (6 bases). Germline V gene data show CDR1 as SGHAT and CDR2 as FQNNGV. CDR3 length: 18 residues. Trimming left V 4 bases short and J 0 bases short, with 19 bases between. The CDR3 nucleotides read TGTGCCAGCAGCTCGGGGGTAGTTGACAGCAACTCCTACAATGAGCAGTTCTTC. Its protein is CASSSGVVDSNSYNEQFF.

In its sample, this clonotype was seen many times. The rearrangement joins TRBV5-1 to TRBJ2-3; a weak D match, TRBD2 (5 bases). This CDR3 is built from 16 residues. CDR1 and CDR2 (germline): SGHRS, YFSETQ. The V end lost 4 bases, the J end lost 4 bases, and 19 bases lay between the germline ends. The CDR3 DNA reads TGCGCCAGCAGCGGAGGAACAGCCGGTATCGCAGATACGCAGTATTTT. Encoded protein: CASSGGTAGIADTQYF.